What follows describes a single T cell receptor beta chain. No antigen is known for it. Base qualities were left out, and no much larger clone turns up one base away. This specimen comes from a study of blood T cell repertoires in COVID-19 (TCRdb year 2020). As for the study more broadly: The collaborator samples originated in the United States, Italy and Spain and spanned the acute and convalescent phases of COVID-19. Nearly every sample came with metadata listing a de-identified subject ID, COVID-19 status, age in years and sex. Subjects who had been exposed to COVID-19, were actively infected with it, or had recovered from it provided the deeply sampled blood TCRbeta repertoires that made up the dataset. Samples came from the ongoing ImmuneRACE study (first 160 participants) plus 1,254 subjects from 6 global collaborators. The material from the prospective study consisted of cDNA or gDNA derived from T cells, B-cell-depleted T cells, or PBMCs. A freely available public database, intended as a resource for researchers studying the immune response to SARS-CoV-2, is where the repertoires were released. Where HLA class I and class II types were available, the types were taken from metadata supplied by the sample provider, not from assay-based typing. Overall results and qualifications from the work: The amount of clinical and demographic metadata varied by source and participant and was provided uncurated.

Based on the germline V gene, the CDR1 and CDR2 sequences are SGDLS and YYNGEE. The CDR3 numbers 15 residues from cysteine through phenylalanine. Kept here is only the CDR3 DNA, which spans 45 bases and is read in frame from base 1. Trimmed from V: 3 bases; trimmed from J: 0 bases; junction bases lacking a gene match: 5. One collaborating source in Seattle enrolled patients while the patients were actively infected and followed the patients over time throughout the course of disease. The collaborating institutions used their own protocols to collect whole blood in K2EDTA tubes. For TCRbeta analysis, collaborators shipped samples as frozen whole blood, isolated PBMCs, or DNA extracted from either of those sample types. TCRbeta CDR3 regions were amplified from genomic DNA using the immunoSEQ Assay, a bias-controlled multiplex PCR. Processing in the source paper ran as follows. Within the assay, amplification of reference gene primers was used to estimate how many nucleated cells each sample contained. To quantify the absolute abundance of each unique TCRbeta CDR3 rearrangement, sequence reads were collapsed and filtered. For each sample, productive Simpson clonality was calculated as the square root of Simpson's diversity index over productive rearrangements. The source is immuneACCESS, and TCRdb retained only in-frame sequences with V and J called. Part of the clones is not carried over; for the studies checked, unresolved V genes explain less than half of this, and the remainder is unexplained. V and J calls and clone size are given by that table; D and trimming were obtained from the DNA. Recorded for this sample are approximately 210,000 clones; just over 85% of them occurred a single time. The top ten clones comprise roughly 11% of the sample.

The TCR sequence derives from a man aged 50 to 60 with COVID-19, enrolled during active disease. The sample comprised peripheral blood. This chain is built from TRBV9 and TRBJ1-1; 7 middle bases align to TRBD1. CDR3 reads: CASSEWTGVNTEAFF. The nucleotide sequence is given as TGTGCCAGCAGCGAGTGGACAGGCGTGAACACTGAAGCTTTCTTT.